The 27 T cell receptor beta chains below all came from one sample that was sequenced in a study of human T cells and chemical hapten exposure. The time point was: patch test 1, 2 weeks after DPC sensitization. Regarding treatment: therapeutic diphenylcyclopropenone sensitization with weekly scalp DPC. TCRdb recomputed calls from the RACE reads with MiXCR, one row per CDR3 protein. The data show about 120,000 distinct CDR3 sequences, roughly an eighth seen once. This material consisted of whole blood, taken in connection with sensitization to the hapten diphenylcyclopropenone (DPC). These receptors were taken from a man aged 18-30 years with alopecia areata. Some clones in this sample may be carry-over from other donors' samples.

Only a few counts were recorded for this clonotype. The chain links TRBV4-3 to TRBJ2-3; no reliable D call. Germline lookup yields CDR1 LGHNA and CDR2 YSLEER. The V end lost 1 base, the J end lost 5 bases, and 7 bases lay between the germline ends. The CDR3 has 13 residues. CDR3 amino acids: CASSQALEDTQYF. CDR3 sequence (DNA): TGCGCCAGCAGCCAAGCACTCGAAGATACGCAGTATTTT.

The V and J genes are TRBV7-9 and TRBJ1-4, with 9 positions matching TRBD1. This CDR3 spans 15 amino acids. V trimming: 5 bases; J trimming: 6 bases; junction bases outside the gene matches: 7. Germline V gene data show CDR1 as SEHNR and CDR2 as FQNEAQ (reference sequence). DNA for the CDR3: TGTGCCAGCAGCGGATGGACAGGGGCCGATGAAAAACTGTTTTTT. It encodes CASSGWTGADEKLFF.

This clonotype was found a few times. This rearrangement joins TRBV3-1 to TRBJ2-3, with D hard to call. Looked up from germline, CDR1 is LGHDT and CDR2 is YNNKEL (reference sequence). V lost 1 base and J lost 5, with 10 bases in between. The CDR3 sequence is 14 residues long. CDR3 sequence: CASSQAQLKDTQYF. The DNA of the CDR3 is TGTGCCAGCAGCCAAGCCCAGCTTAAAGATACGCAGTATTTT.

This clonotype is medium-sized by share. The chain joins TRBV9 to TRBJ2-2; no definite D call. The CDR3 runs 13 residues. Germline V lookup: CDR1 SGDLS, CDR2 YYNGEE. V was pared by 3 bases and J by 2 bases, with 5 bases between. The CDR3 sequence is CASSGTNTGELFF. CDR3 nucleotide sequence: TGTGCCAGCAGCGGGACCAACACCGGGGAGCTGTTTTTT. Full variable domain (remainder filled in from reference TRBV9 and TRBJ2-2): DSGVTQTPKHLITATGQRVTLRCSPRSGDLSVYWYQQSLDQGLQFLIQYYNGEERAKGNILERFSAQQFPDLHSELNLSSLELGDSALYFCASSGTNTGELFFGEGSRLTVL.

The chain employs TRBV6-2 or TRBV6-3 and TRBJ1-5; 8 bases match TRBD1. Germline CDR1 and CDR2: MNHEY and SVGEGT. Trimming at V came to 10 bases and at J to 6 bases, leaving 14 bases not matched to a gene. The CDR3 sequence is 15 residues long. The chain's CDR3 is CATGIGAGGRQPQHF. CDR3 nucleotides: TGTGCCACGGGAATCGGAGCAGGGGGCCGTCAGCCCCAGCATTTT.

This clonotype was counted a few times. The chain recombines TRBV6-6 with TRBJ2-2; perhaps TRBD1 as D (6 bases). Trimming removed 0 bases at V and 0 bases at J, with 11 bases between. Germline CDR1 is MNHNY and CDR2 is SVGAGI (reference sequence). The CDR3 sequence is 17 residues long. CDR3 loop: CASSYSLGTPNTGELFF. The CDR3 DNA reads as TGTGCCAGCAGTTACTCGCTGGGGACACCGAACACCGGGGAGCTGTTTTTT.

This clonotype was seen a few times. This sequence joins TRBV7-8 and TRBJ1-2; D is possibly TRBD1 (6 bases). V was shortened by 1 base and J by 0 bases, with 15 bases between the two germline ends. This CDR3 contains 17 residues. Germline CDR1 and CDR2: SGHVS and FQNEAQ. The CDR3 sequence is CASSLGQGLITNYGYTF. CDR3 in DNA: TGTGCCAGCAGCTTAGGGCAGGGGCTGATCACTAACTATGGCTACACCTTC.

This clonotype was recorded a few times. The gene calls are TRBV12-2 and TRBJ2-2; the D call in the table, TRBD1, was not verified against the DNA. TRBV12-2 is marked as a pseudogene. The CDR3 runs 16 residues. The CDR3 protein is CANPPERHPNTGELFF. DNA for the CDR3: TGTGCAAATCCCCCGGAGCGCCACCCGAACACCGGGGAGCTGTTTTTT.

This clonotype was found a few times. V usage is TRBV7-6 and J usage is TRBJ2-7; 9 bases are a match to TRBD1. The V segment lost 2 bases and the J segment 3 bases; nucleotides outside the gene matches: 5. This CDR3 has 15 residues. Germline V gives CDR1 SGHVS, CDR2 FNYEAQ. DNA of the CDR3: TGTGCCAGCAGCTTACGGACAGGGGACAACTACGAGCAGTACGTC. Protein sequence: CASSLRTGDNYEQYV.

This clonotype turned up a few times. The chain joins TRBV3-1 to TRBJ2-7; D is ambiguous. CDR1 is LGHDT and CDR2 is YNNKEL in the germline V gene (reference sequence). V lost 1 base, J lost 7 bases, and 5 bases lay in between. This CDR3 is built from 11 residues. CDR3 region: CASSQVGEQYF. In nucleotides, the CDR3 is TGTGCCAGCAGCCAAGTAGGGGAGCAGTACTTC.

The J gene is TRBJ1-6, the V gene TRBV20-1; possibly TRBD1 for D (6 bases). This CDR3 is 16 amino acids long. Germline V gives CDR1 DFQATT, CDR2 SNEGSKA (reference sequence). V was trimmed by 3 bases and J by 9 bases, leaving 21 bases between them. This chain's CDR3 is CSASLPGGQGSSPLHF. The CDR3 coding sequence is TGCAGTGCTAGCCTACCTGGGGGCCAGGGAAGTTCACCCCTCCACTTT.

V usage is TRBV18 and J usage is TRBJ2-7, with TRBD1 as a possible D gene (5 bases). The CDR3 runs 15 residues. Trimming left V 6 bases short and J 1 base short, with 16 bases between. CDR1 is KGHSH, CDR2 LQKENI, per germline. The CDR3 DNA reads TGTGCCAGCTCTAATACTCAGGACACATCCTACGAGCAGTACTTC. This sequence encodes CASSNTQDTSYEQYF.

In its sample, this clonotype was seen a few times. The chain combines TRBV19 with TRBJ2-1; the D call may be TRBD1 or TRBD2 (7 bases each). CDR1 is LNHDA and CDR2 is SQIVND in the germline V gene (reference sequence). Trimming pared 3 bases from V and 15 bases from J, leaving 21 bases between. The CDR3 totals 14 residues. The chain's CDR3 is CASSIYSGGGSRFF. CDR3 nucleotide sequence: TGTGCCAGTAGTATCTACTCAGGGGGGGGAAGTCGGTTCTTC.

The chain recombines TRBV6-5 with TRBJ1-1, with D hard to call. There are 13 residues in the CDR3. The germline CDR1 and CDR2 sequences are MNHEY and SVGAGI. Deletions cut 5 bases from V and 5 bases from J, with 12 bases between. The CDR3 coding sequence is TGTGCCAGCAGTGAGGTGGCGAGGACTGAAGCTTTCTTT. This codes for CASSEVARTEAFF.

This clonotype was recorded a few times. The chain combines TRBV18 with TRBJ2-2, with D perhaps assigned TRBD1 or TRBD2 (5 bases each). Between the trimmed V and J ends, which lost 4 bases and 2 bases, there was a span of 20 bases. The germline gives CDR1 KGHSH, CDR2 LQKENI. The CDR3 covers 18 residues. In nucleotides, the CDR3 is TGTGCCAGCTCACTGGGGGTAAACAGCCTTTCCAACACCGGGGAGCTGTTTTTT. Translation: CASSLGVNSLSNTGELFF.

This clonotype was recorded a few times. The J gene is TRBJ2-2, the V gene TRBV7-9; the D gene is possibly TRBD1 (5 bases). The V gene lost 0 bases and the J gene lost 5 bases, with 7 bases spanning the gap. Looked up from germline, CDR1 is SEHNR and CDR2 is FQNEAQ (reference sequence). The CDR3 sequence is 14 residues long. CDR3 sequence (DNA): TGTGCCAGCAGCTTAGCAGGGGCTACCGGGGAGCTGTTTTTT. Translation gives CASSLAGATGELFF.

The V call is TRBV5-1, the J call TRBJ1-2; D is undetermined. Germline values: CDR1 SGHRS, CDR2 YFSETQ. V lost 0 bases and J lost 0, with 3 bases in between. CDR3 length: 13 residues. CDR3 amino acids: CASSLVANYGYTF. CDR3 sequence (DNA): TGCGCCAGCAGCTTGGTCGCTAACTATGGCTACACCTTC.

The rearrangement joins TRBV9 to TRBJ1-4; 8 positions match TRBD1. V shed 4 bases and J 3 bases; nucleotides not matched to a gene: 8. The CDR3 spans 16 residues. Germline V gene lookup returns CDR1 SGDLS and CDR2 YYNGEE. The CDR3 sequence is CASSPTGVQPNEKLFF. Written as DNA, the CDR3 is TGTGCCAGCAGCCCGACAGGGGTCCAGCCTAATGAAAAACTGTTTTTT.

The J gene is TRBJ2-4, the V gene TRBV18, with TRBD1 matching 9 bases. The CDR3 contains 17 residues. The germline V gene has CDR1 KGHSH and CDR2 LQKENI. J was trimmed by 9 bases and V by 4 bases; bases with no gene match: 16. CDR3 DNA sequence: TGTGCCAGCTCACGCGGCCTGGACAGGGGAAAATTCAGCATTCAGTACTTC. It codes for CASSRGLDRGKFSIQYF.

This clonotype occurred a few times. The genes are TRBV7-9 and TRBJ2-3, with D unresolved. The germline V gene encodes CDR1 SEHNR and CDR2 FQNEAQ (reference sequence). Trimming took off 8 bases at V and 9 bases at J, with 12 bases between the two ends. This CDR3 has 11 amino acids. The CDR3 bases are TGTGCCAGCTGGGATGAGTACACGCAGTATTTT. This codes for CASWDEYTQYF.

This clonotype occurred a few times. The rearrangement links TRBV7-2 to TRBJ2-1; D is undetermined. The CDR3 length is 14 residues. V lost 1 base to trimming and J lost 8 bases, with 12 bases between them. Germline V gene data show CDR1 as SGHTA and CDR2 as FQGNSA. CDR3 DNA: TGTGCCAGCAGCTTAGATTTAAGGGCGGATGAGCAGTTCTTC. Protein product: CASSLDLRADEQFF.

Ten or more counts support this clonotype. The gene calls are TRBV7-2 and TRBJ2-7; TRBD2 is a possible D gene (5 bases). With 5 bases removed from V and 4 bases from J, the gap between germline ends came to 15 bases. Germline CDR1 and CDR2: SGHTA and FQGNSA. The CDR3 has 14 amino acids. CDR3 loop: CASSRDQTGYEQYF. The CDR3 DNA follows: TGTGCCAGCAGCCGAGATCAAACGGGGTACGAGCAGTACTTC. Full variable domain (remainder filled in from reference TRBV7-2 and TRBJ2-7): GAGVSQSPSNKVTEKGKDVELRCDPISGHTALYWYRQSLGQGLEFLIYFQGNSAPDKSGLPSDRFSAERTGGSVSTLTIQRTQQEDSAVYLCASSRDQTGYEQYFGPGTRLTVT.

This chain joins TRBV7-8 and TRBJ2-7; possibly TRBD2 for D (6 bases). The V and J ends lost 0 bases and 3 bases respectively, with 6 bases between them. The CDR3 spans 13 residues. Germline CDR1 is SGHVS and CDR2 is FQNEAQ. The CDR3 nucleotides read TGTGCCAGCAGCTTAGCGGGGGGCTACGAGCAGTACTTC. It translates to CASSLAGGYEQYF.

The table lists this clonotype with a few counts. V usage is TRBV9 and J usage is TRBJ1-5; tentatively, D is TRBD1 (5 bases). There are 13 residues in the CDR3. V lost 4 bases and J 2 bases, leaving 7 bases between the germline ends. Germline CDR1 is SGDLS and CDR2 is YYNGEE. The CDR3 sequence: CASSTGGNQPQHF. Here the CDR3 DNA reads TGTGCCAGCAGCACGGGGGGCAATCAGCCCCAGCATTTT. The full variable domain, in which reference TRBV9 and TRBJ1-5 provide the parts outside the CDR3, is DSGVTQTPKHLITATGQRVTLRCSPRSGDLSVYWYQQSLDQGLQFLIQYYNGEERAKGNILERFSAQQFPDLHSELNLSSLELGDSALYFCASSTGGNQPQHFGDGTRLSIL.

This chain connects TRBV11-2 to TRBJ2-5, with a weak D call TRBD1 (6 bases). CDR1 and CDR2 (germline): SGHAT, FQNNGV. V lost 6 bases and J 5 bases, leaving 13 bases between the germline ends. The CDR3 contains 13 residues. Here the CDR3 DNA reads TGTGCCAGCAGACGGACAGATACGGAGACCCAGTACTTC. It encodes CASRRTDTETQYF. The full variable domain, in which reference TRBV11-2 and TRBJ2-5 provide the parts outside the CDR3, is EAGVAQSPRYKIIEKRQSVAFWCNPISGHATLYWYQQILGQGPKLLIQFQNNGVVDDSQLPKDRFSAERLKGVDSTLKIQPAKLEDSAVYLCASRRTDTETQYFGPGTRLLVL.

This clonotype was seen only a few times. The V and J genes are TRBV20-1 and TRBJ1-1; D is unresolved. In germline, CDR1 is DFQATT, CDR2 SNEGSKA (reference sequence). CDR3 length equals 11 residues. Trimming took 2 bases from V and 5 from J, leaving 6 bases between them. CDR3 loop: CSARSLTEAFF. The CDR3, as DNA: TGCAGTGCTAGAAGCCTAACTGAAGCTTTCTTT.

This clonotype was observed many times. The chain combines TRBV6-2 or TRBV6-3 with TRBJ2-1; D possibly matches TRBD1 or TRBD2 (5 bases each). The length of the CDR3 is 15 residues. Germline CDR1 and CDR2: MNHEY and SVGEGT. Trimming shortened V by 6 bases and J by 2 bases, and 14 bases separated the two germline ends. The CDR3 DNA is TGTGCCAGCAGACCTCCCGGGACCCCCTACAATGAGCAGTTCTTC. Its protein is CASRPPGTPYNEQFF.